This TCR beta chain stems from a study of blood T cell repertoires in COVID-19. Study overall: PBMCs, B-cell-depleted T cells, or T cells were the source of the cDNA or gDNA that made up the material.

Enrolled during active infection, Seattle patients were then followed longitudinally. Using immunoSEQ multiplex PCR, the repertoire was profiled, and TCRdb retains in-frame clones only, with some absent. The sample carries 75,000 to 90,000 clones, about 78% recorded once. The CDR3 has 15 amino acids. V gave up 7 bases and J gave up 1 base, with 15 bases separating them. Germline V gene sequence: CDR1 MNHEY, CDR2 SMNVEV (reference sequence). The V gene is TRBV27, the J gene TRBJ2-3, with no clear D. This clonotype was sampled from a man aged 60 to 69 with COVID-19, enrolled during active disease. The sequencing sample was made of peripheral blood. CDR3 nucleotide sequence: TGTGCCAGCACCCCTCGAGGTATCGGCACAGATACGCAGTATTTT. Encoded protein: CASTPRGIGTDTQYF.